This entry lists 19 T cell receptor beta chains sequenced from one sample in a study of T cell responses to AZD1222 COVID-19 vaccine. This table comes from immunoSEQ multiplex PCR, and its TCRdb copy is limited to in-frame clones, with some not included. The table has more than 95,000 clones, approximately 90% seen once. The sample here was peripheral blood, taken on day 0 of AZD1222 vaccination. These receptors all come from an adult in good health.

The chain couples TRBV6-2 or TRBV6-3 to TRBJ2-1, with TRBD2 matching 7 bases. CDR3 length: 15 amino acids. Germline lookup yields CDR1 MNHEY and CDR2 SVGEGT. With 4 bases clipped from V and 0 bases from J, the junction kept 3 bases outside the gene matches. This chain's CDR3 is CASSLRTSSYNEQFF. CDR3 coding DNA: TGTGCCAGCAGTTTACGGACTAGCTCCTACAATGAGCAGTTCTTC.

In nucleotides, the CDR3 is TGTGCCAGCTCACCACCGGAACAGGGGGGTGAAAAACTGTTTTTT. Its translation is CASSPPEQGGEKLFF. V usage is TRBV18 and J usage is TRBJ1-4; 8 bases fit TRBD1. The ends lost 0 bases at V and 7 bases at J; junction bases unmatched: 4. Germline V gives CDR1 KGHSH, CDR2 LQKENI. This CDR3 comprises 15 residues.

The chain employs TRBV6-5 and TRBJ1-2, with 10 bases matching TRBD1. CDR1 is MNHEY and CDR2 is SVGAGI in the germline V gene. CDR3 length: 16 residues. Germline trimming cut 2 bases from V and 5 bases from J; bases unmatched to any gene: 8. This CDR3 reads CASSYATGGAGYGYTF. The DNA for the CDR3 is TGTGCCAGCAGTTACGCGACAGGGGGCGCGGGTTATGGCTACACCTTC.

A word on this clone: Other DNA sequences from this sample encode an identical CDR3 as well. J is TRBJ1-1 and V is TRBV18; D unresolved. The germline V gene encodes CDR1 KGHSH and CDR2 LQKENI. This CDR3 region has 12 residues. Trimming removed 3 bases at V and 4 bases at J, with 6 bases between. The CDR3: CASSPEGTEAFF. CDR3 coding DNA: TGTGCCAGCTCACCCGAGGGCACTGAAGCTTTCTTT.

The chain uses TRBV6-4 and TRBJ1-1, with D hard to call. Germline V gene lookup returns CDR1 MRHNA and CDR2 SNTAGT. The CDR3 has 18 residues. V dropped 7 bases and J dropped 0 bases, with 24 bases sitting between them. The CDR3 spells CASNKPMARVCLNTEAFF. The DNA for the CDR3 is TGTGCCAGCAATAAACCTATGGCCCGGGTTTGTCTGAACACTGAAGCTTTCTTT.

This clone showed up just once. CDR3 sequence reads: CASSPRDGTYYGYTF. The CDR3 coding sequence is TGTGCCAGCAGTCCTCGGGACGGAACGTACTATGGCTACACCTTC. The V call is TRBV28, the J call TRBJ1-2, with D tentatively TRBD1 (5 bases). The V end lost 5 bases, the J end lost 3 bases, and 16 bases lay between the germline ends. From germline, CDR1 is MDHEN and CDR2 SYDVKM. CDR3 length equals 15 residues.

The chain uses TRBV28 and TRBJ2-7; D might be TRBD2 (6 bases). Germline values: CDR1 MDHEN, CDR2 SYDVKM. The CDR3 runs to 17 residues. V shed 5 bases and J shed 2 bases, with 22 bases lying between them. The DNA of the CDR3 is TGTGCCAGCAGTCCGGGAGTTGGGGGGTCTATAGCCTACGAGCAGTACTTC. Its protein product is CASSPGVGGSIAYEQYF. Full variable domain (outside the CDR3, taken from reference TRBV28 and TRBJ2-7): DVKVTQSSRYLVKRTGEKVFLECVQDMDHENMFWYRQDPGLGLRLIYFSYDVKMKEKGDIPEGYSVSREKKERFSLILESASTNQTSMYLCASSPGVGGSIAYEQYFGPGTRLTVT.

The chain uses TRBV12-1 and TRBJ2-3; the D call of TRBD2 is as the table states it, not checked on the DNA. TRBV12-1 is tagged as a pseudogene. This CDR3 is 15 amino acids long. CDR3 residues: CASSSEAARTDTQYF. CDR3 coding DNA: TGTGCCAGCAGCTCGGAGGCGGCCCGCACAGATACGCAGTATTTT.

This chain links TRBV6-5 with TRBJ1-1, with 7 bases aligning to TRBD1. CDR3 length: 15 amino acids. CDR1 and CDR2 from the germline V gene are MNHEY and SVGAGI. The junction had 8 bases not matched to a gene; V was cut back by 5 bases and J by 2 bases. As DNA, the CDR3 is TGTGCCAGCAGTACCGACAGGGCCCTAAACACTGAAGCTTTCTTT. Its translation is CASSTDRALNTEAFF.

This rearrangement joins TRBV7-2 to TRBJ1-5; D gene ambiguous. Germline V gene lookup returns CDR1 SGHTA and CDR2 FQGNSA. This CDR3 has 13 residues. Trimming pared 2 bases from V and 5 bases from J, leaving 7 bases between. The CDR3 region is CASSLISDQPQHF. CDR3 DNA sequence: TGTGCCAGCAGCTTAATCAGTGATCAGCCCCAGCATTTT.

The chain couples TRBV7-6 to TRBJ2-2; 7 bases are a match to TRBD1. CDR1 and CDR2 (germline): SGHVS, FNYEAQ. The CDR3 has 17 residues. The V segment lost 5 bases and the J segment 8 bases; nucleotides outside the gene matches: 17. As DNA, the CDR3 is TGTGCCAGCAGCCCAGGGAGACAGGGTTTGATCACGGGGGAGCTGTTTTTT. It yields the protein CASSPGRQGLITGELFF.

The chain uses TRBV2 and TRBJ1-5; TRBD1 matches 8 bases. Germline values: CDR1 SNHLY, CDR2 FYNNEI. The CDR3 extends over 15 amino acids. V trimming: 7 bases; J trimming: 0 bases; junction bases outside the gene matches: 5. The CDR3 region is CASTPGQASNQPQHF. In DNA, the CDR3 is TGTGCCAGCACCCCGGGACAGGCTAGCAATCAGCCCCAGCATTTT.

V and J are TRBV13 and TRBJ1-5, with a possible D match to TRBD1 (5 bases). The germline gives CDR1 PRHDT, CDR2 FYEKMQ (reference sequence). With 4 bases removed from V and 4 bases from J, the gap between germline ends came to 11 bases. CDR3 length: 14 residues. The CDR3 bases are TGTGCCAGCAGCTCTGGGGCAGATAATCAGCCCCAGCATTTT. This gives the protein CASSSGADNQPQHF.

The genes are TRBV28 and TRBJ1-6; D possibly corresponds to TRBD1 (5 bases). V lost 2 bases and J 10 bases, leaving 15 bases between the germline ends. Germline V gene data show CDR1 as MDHEN and CDR2 as SYDVKM. The CDR3 spans 15 residues. CDR3 in DNA: TGTGCCAGCAGTTTAAGTCCAGGGTTAGGGTCACCCCTCCACTTT. Its protein product is CASSLSPGLGSPLHF.

The rearrangement joins TRBV4-1 to TRBJ2-7; 9 bases agree with TRBD1. The junction had 6 bases not matched to a gene; V was cut back by 0 bases and J by 3 bases. The CDR3 contains 16 residues. Per the germline V gene, CDR1 is MGHRA and CDR2 is YSYEKL. In DNA form, the CDR3 reads TGCGCCAGCAGCCAAGATTGGACAGGGGCTGGCTACGAGCAGTACTTC. Translating it yields CASSQDWTGAGYEQYF.

This rearrangement joins TRBV7-3 to TRBJ1-4, with a possible D match to TRBD1 (6 bases). The CDR3 is made up of 17 amino acids. V dropped 1 base and J dropped 3 bases, with 15 bases sitting between them. CDR1 and CDR2 from the germline V gene are SGHTA and FQGTGA. DNA of the CDR3: TGTGCCAGCAGCTTAAGTCAGGGGCGGGTGCCTAATGAAAAACTGTTTTTT. It is translated as CASSLSQGRVPNEKLFF.

This clone appeared once. The chain combines TRBV7-2 with TRBJ2-7; no definite D call. The CDR3 extends over 12 amino acids. Germline V gene sequence: CDR1 SGHTA, CDR2 FQGNSA. V lost 0 bases to trimming and J lost 6 bases, with 6 bases between them. CDR3 amino acids: CASSLAVGEQYF. The CDR3 bases are TGTGCCAGCAGCTTAGCGGTCGGCGAGCAGTACTTC.

The rearrangement joins TRBV5-6 to TRBJ2-1, with 12 bases lining up with TRBD2. CDR1 is SGHDT, CDR2 YYEEEE, per germline. V shed 5 bases and J 6 bases; nucleotides not matched to a gene: 3. The CDR3 totals 14 residues. The CDR3 region is CASRASGGVNEQFF. The CDR3 DNA reads as TGTGCCAGCAGAGCTAGCGGGGGGGTCAATGAGCAGTTCTTC. Full variable domain (rest looked up from reference TRBV5-6 and TRBJ2-1): DAGVTQSPTHLIKTRGQQVTLRCSPKSGHDTVSWYQQALGQGPQFIFQYYEEEERQRGNFPDRFSGHQFPNYSSELNVNALLLGDSALYLCASRASGGVNEQFFGPGTRLTVL.

In this sample, this clone turned up a few times. This chain links TRBV5-6 with TRBJ2-7; TRBD2 aligns across 8 bases. This CDR3 spans 16 amino acids. J was trimmed by 7 bases and V by 4 bases; bases with no gene match: 16. CDR1 is SGHDT, CDR2 YYEEEE, per germline. Here the CDR3 DNA reads TGTGCCAGCAGCCCCGGGAGGGCAGGGCTCTTTGATGAGCAGTACTTC. This codes for CASSPGRAGLFDEQYF. Drawing the rest from reference TRBV5-6 and TRBJ2-7, the complete variable domain is DAGVTQSPTHLIKTRGQQVTLRCSPKSGHDTVSWYQQALGQGPQFIFQYYEEEERQRGNFPDRFSGHQFPNYSSELNVNALLLGDSALYLCASSPGRAGLFDEQYFGPGTRLTVT.